The 28 T cell receptor beta chains presented below share a single source sample, sequenced in a study of OX40 agonist ivuxolimab in advanced cancers. The table came from immunoSEQ multiplex PCR; TCRdb's copy has only in-frame clones and leaves some out. The sample gives about 58,000 clones, approximately 82% of which show up once; about 3.1% is in the top ten. This sample comprised CD4+ or CD8+ T cells sorted from blood, obtained in a trial of the OX40 agonist ivuxolimab. These receptor sequences come from an adult with an advanced solid tumor such as melanoma, head and neck, liver or kidney cancer.

This chain connects TRBV5-4 to TRBJ1-1, with D possibly matching TRBD1 (6 bases). The CDR3 spans 15 residues. Germline V gene sequence: CDR1 SGHNT, CDR2 YYREEE (reference sequence). Deletions cut 0 bases from V and 5 bases from J, with 14 bases between. The CDR3 DNA is TGTGCCAGCAGCTTGGATCAGGGGATTTATACTGAAGCTTTCTTT. Translating it yields CASSLDQGIYTEAFF.

The J gene is TRBJ1-4, the V gene TRBV7-2, with TRBD1 as a possible D gene (5 bases). Between the trimmed V and J ends, which lost 3 bases and 4 bases, there was a span of 15 bases. The germline CDR1 and CDR2 sequences are SGHTA and FQGNSA. CDR3 size: 16 residues. Written as DNA, the CDR3 is TGTGCCAGCAGCTTCCCCTCGGGACGGATTAATGAAAAACTGTTTTTT. Translation gives CASSFPSGRINEKLFF.

The chain is built from TRBV19 and TRBJ2-7; 7 bases line up with TRBD1. The CDR3 spans 15 residues. Germline V gene lookup returns CDR1 LNHDA and CDR2 SQIVND (reference sequence). V gave up 2 bases and J gave up 5 bases; unmatched junction bases: 9. The CDR3 nucleotides are TGTGCCAGTAGTATAAGGTCCGGGGACAGCCACGAGCAGTACTTC. Protein product: CASSIRSGDSHEQYF.

The chain recombines TRBV7-9 with TRBJ1-3; 9 nucleotides agree with TRBD1. With 5 bases clipped from V and 3 bases from J, the junction kept 2 bases outside the gene matches. The CDR3 covers 14 residues. Germline V gene data show CDR1 as SEHNR and CDR2 as FQNEAQ (reference sequence). CDR3 region: CASSATGGGNTIYF. The CDR3, as DNA: TGTGCCAGCAGCGCGACAGGGGGTGGAAACACCATATATTTT.

CDR3 nucleotide sequence: TGTGCCAGCCGGAGGGATGTCGGTCAGCCCCAGCATTTT. This sequence encodes CASRRDVGQPQHF. The rearrangement links TRBV2 to TRBJ1-5; D is undetermined. V gave up 8 bases and J gave up 6 bases, with 14 bases separating them. CDR1 and CDR2 from the germline V gene are SNHLY and FYNNEI. The length of the CDR3 is 13 residues.

Only a few counts were recorded for this clone. The rearrangement uses TRBV5-1 and TRBJ1-1; no clear D gene. Trimming left V 4 bases short and J 3 bases short, with 4 bases between. This CDR3 is built from 11 residues. The V gene's germline CDR1 is SGHRS and CDR2 YFSETQ. CDR3 residues: CASSVDTEAFF. For the CDR3, the DNA is TGCGCCAGCAGCGTTGACACTGAAGCTTTCTTT.

The V and J genes are TRBV10-3 and TRBJ1-6, with D uncertain. In germline, CDR1 is ENHRY, CDR2 SYGVKD. The CDR3 is made up of 14 amino acids. V lost 10 bases, J lost 7 bases, and 17 bases lay in between. The CDR3 loop reads CANRAAGSNSPLHF. Here the CDR3 DNA reads TGTGCCAACCGGGCCGCCGGTTCCAATTCACCCCTCCACTTT.

V and J are TRBV7-2 and TRBJ1-2, with D uncertain. Trimming took 3 bases from V and 5 from J, leaving 4 bases between them. The CDR3 extends over 11 amino acids. Germline loops: CDR1 SGHTA, CDR2 FQGNSA. CDR3 DNA: TGTGCCAGCAGCTTGGAATATGGCTACACCTTC. Its protein product is CASSLEYGYTF. The full variable domain, rest sourced from reference TRBV7-2 and TRBJ1-2, is GAGVSQSPSNKVTEKGKDVELRCDPISGHTALYWYRQSLGQGLEFLIYFQGNSAPDKSGLPSDRFSAERTGGSVSTLTIQRTQQEDSAVYLCASSLEYGYTFGSGTRLTVV.

This clone occurred a few times. The gene calls are TRBV2 and TRBJ1-1, with 8 bases identical to TRBD1. This CDR3 spans 13 amino acids. From germline, CDR1 is SNHLY and CDR2 FYNNEI. V lost 0 bases to trimming and J lost 11 bases; unmatched junction nucleotides: 5. CDR3 sequence reads: CASSEADRVTAFF. The CDR3 DNA sequence: TGTGCCAGCAGTGAAGCGGACAGGGTAACGGCTTTCTTT.

V and J are TRBV11-3 and TRBJ1-1; the D gene is possibly TRBD1 (5 bases). This CDR3 comprises 13 residues. Germline CDR1 SGHNT, CDR2 YENEEA. Trimming took off 7 bases at V and 4 bases at J, with 13 bases between the two ends. In DNA, the CDR3 is TGTGCCAGCATTGTTGGGGGGGGCACTGAAGCTTTCTTT. This encodes CASIVGGGTEAFF.

This clone was recorded once. The rearrangement joins TRBV11-1 to TRBJ1-6, with D possibly TRBD1 on 5 matching bases. The CDR3 has 14 amino acids. Germline-derived CDR1 and CDR2 are SGHAT and FQDESV (reference sequence). V was pared by 4 bases and J by 9 bases, with 13 bases between. This chain's CDR3 is CASSSGLQRSPLHF. The CDR3 DNA sequence: TGTGCCAGCAGCTCGGGGCTACAGCGTTCACCCCTCCACTTT.

The chain links TRBV28 to TRBJ1-3, with D maybe TRBD1 (5 bases). CDR1 is MDHEN, CDR2 SYDVKM, per germline. Trimming removed 6 bases at V and 0 bases at J, with 15 bases between. CDR3 length equals 16 residues. CDR3 coding DNA: TGTGCCAGCAGGACAGCTTCTTCAAACTCTGGAAACACCATATATTTT. It encodes CASRTASSNSGNTIYF. The variable domain in full, completed from reference TRBV28 and TRBJ1-3, reads DVKVTQSSRYLVKRTGEKVFLECVQDMDHENMFWYRQDPGLGLRLIYFSYDVKMKEKGDIPEGYSVSREKKERFSLILESASTNQTSMYLCASRTASSNSGNTIYFGEGSWLTVV.

The rearrangement joins TRBV27 to TRBJ1-5; D gene unclear. Trimming removed 2 bases at V and 2 bases at J, with 10 bases between. Germline lookup yields CDR1 MNHEY and CDR2 SMNVEV (reference sequence). The CDR3 is made up of 15 amino acids. The CDR3 DNA sequence: TGTGCCAGCAGTTTAGCAGGACCCCGCAATCAGCCCCAGCATTTT. Its protein product is CASSLAGPRNQPQHF.

This sequence joins TRBV7-9 and TRBJ2-3; D possibly corresponds to TRBD2 (6 bases). Trimming removed 7 bases from V and 2 bases from J, with 16 bases in between. This CDR3 region has 15 residues. Germline CDR1 reads SEHNR; CDR2 reads FQNEAQ (reference sequence). For the CDR3, the DNA is TGTGCCAGCACCCAGGCCCCGGGGGACACAGATACGCAGTATTTT. Its translation is CASTQAPGDTDTQYF.

This clone has only one observation. This sequence joins TRBV7-9 and TRBJ2-7; 9 bases are a match to TRBD1. The CDR3 extends over 14 amino acids. Losses at the gene ends were 3 bases for V and 6 bases for J; bases not matched to a gene: 6. Germline values: CDR1 SEHNR, CDR2 FQNEAQ (reference sequence). CDR3 region: CASSLPGQGGEQYF. The DNA for the CDR3 is TGTGCCAGCAGCTTGCCGGGACAGGGAGGCGAGCAGTACTTC. The complete variable domain, with remaining parts taken from reference TRBV7-9 and TRBJ2-7, reads DTGVSQNPRHKITKRGQNVTFRCDPISEHNRLYWYRQTLGQGPEFLTYFQNEAQLEKSRLLSDRFSAERPKGSFSTLEIQRTEQGDSAMYLCASSLPGQGGEQYFGPGTRLTVT.

This clone was seen just once. The rearrangement uses TRBV9 and TRBJ2-7, with TRBD2 identical over 11 bases. This CDR3 is 15 amino acids long. Germline-derived CDR1 and CDR2 are SGDLS and YYNGEE. J was trimmed by 6 bases and V by 0 bases; bases with no gene match: 5. CDR3 nucleotides: TGTGCCAGCAGCGTAGCTAGCGGGGGGTTTGGCGAGCAGTACTTC. This sequence encodes CASSVASGGFGEQYF. Drawing the rest from reference TRBV9 and TRBJ2-7, the complete variable domain is DSGVTQTPKHLITATGQRVTLRCSPRSGDLSVYWYQQSLDQGLQFLIQYYNGEERAKGNILERFSAQQFPDLHSELNLSSLELGDSALYFCASSVASGGFGEQYFGPGTRLTVT.

The chain joins TRBV30 to TRBJ1-5, with D possibly being TRBD1 (6 bases). The length of the CDR3 is 13 residues. The germline V and J ends were trimmed by 5 bases and 3 bases, with 11 bases remaining between them. Germline V CDR1 and CDR2: GTSNPN, SVGIG (reference sequence). The CDR3 DNA follows: TGTGCCTGGGCGGACAGTCCCAATCAGCCCCAGCATTTT. Residues: CAWADSPNQPQHF.

The chain couples TRBV7-9 to TRBJ1-2; D possibly corresponds to TRBD1 (5 bases). This CDR3 has 11 residues. The V gene's germline CDR1 is SEHNR and CDR2 FQNEAQ (reference sequence). The CDR3: CAGAGDYGYTF. The CDR3 bases are TGTGCAGGGGCGGGGGACTATGGCTACACCTTC.

In the case of this clone: Different DNA sequences within this sample yield the same CDR3. This chain connects TRBV5-1 to TRBJ2-6; D is uncertain. Deletions cut 3 bases from V and 2 bases from J, with 3 bases between. Germline V gene data show CDR1 as SGHRS and CDR2 as YFSETQ. CDR3 length: 13 amino acids. The CDR3 coding sequence is TGCGCCAGCAGCTCCCCTGGGGCCAACGTCCTGACTTTC. Protein product: CASSSPGANVLTF.

The CDR3 protein is CASSDERGGYTF. The CDR3 DNA reads TGTGCCAGCAGCGACGAGAGGGGGGGCTACACCTTC. The chain is built from TRBV7-9 and TRBJ1-2; D might be TRBD1 (6 bases). CDR1 SEHNR and CDR2 FQNEAQ come from the germline V gene (reference sequence). There are 12 residues in the CDR3. V was clipped by 5 bases and J by 8 bases, with 12 bases between them.

Only a few counts were recorded for this clone. V and J are TRBV25-1 and TRBJ1-1; 10 positions match TRBD1. Losses at the gene ends were 6 bases for V and 5 bases for J; bases not matched to a gene: 6. Germline V gives CDR1 MGHDK, CDR2 SYGVNS. This CDR3 comprises 14 residues. The CDR3 sequence: CASSEEDRGTEAFF. The CDR3 nucleotides read TGTGCCAGCAGCGAAGAGGACAGGGGGACTGAAGCTTTCTTT.

There are a few counts of this clone. The chain is built from TRBV6-5 and TRBJ2-2, with D possibly TRBD1 on 5 matching bases. Germline CDR1 is MNHEY and CDR2 is SVGAGI. Trimming removed 5 bases at V and 1 base at J, with 11 bases between. The CDR3 totals 15 residues. The CDR3 reads CASSPDRLNTGELFF. DNA of the CDR3: TGTGCCAGCAGTCCCGACAGACTGAACACCGGGGAGCTGTTTTTT.

The chain combines TRBV2 with TRBJ1-2, with D uncertain. Between the trimmed V and J ends, which lost 3 bases and 0 bases, there was a span of 5 bases. The CDR3 consists of 13 residues. Germline CDR1 is SNHLY and CDR2 is FYNNEI. This chain's CDR3 is CASSDLANYGYTF. CDR3 bases: TGTGCCAGCAGTGACCTAGCTAACTATGGCTACACCTTC.

The gene calls are TRBV9 and TRBJ2-5, with D tentatively TRBD1 (6 bases). Trimming cost V 0 bases and J 4 bases, with 10 bases left between them. The CDR3 contains 14 residues. The V gene's germline CDR1 is SGDLS and CDR2 YYNGEE. DNA of the CDR3: TGTGCCAGCAGCGTAGTAGGGGGACGAGAGACCCAGTACTTC. Translation: CASSVVGGRETQYF.

This chain uses TRBV7-9 with TRBJ1-3; unclear D gene. CDR1 is SEHNR, CDR2 FQNEAQ, per germline (reference sequence). CDR3 length equals 16 residues. Deletions cut 7 bases from V and 1 base from J, with 17 bases between. CDR3: CASTVGPEPSGNTIYF. The DNA for the CDR3 is TGTGCCAGCACCGTTGGACCAGAGCCGTCTGGAAACACCATATATTTT. The variable domain in full, completed from reference TRBV7-9 and TRBJ1-3, reads DTGVSQNPRHKITKRGQNVTFRCDPISEHNRLYWYRQTLGQGPEFLTYFQNEAQLEKSRLLSDRFSAERPKGSFSTLEIQRTEQGDSAMYLCASTVGPEPSGNTIYFGEGSWLTVV.

This clone showed up just a few times. CDR3 region: CASSFKITGTEAFF. CDR3 sequence (DNA): TGTGCCAGCAGCTTCAAGATTACGGGCACTGAAGCTTTCTTT. The chain combines TRBV5-5 with TRBJ1-1; D gene unclear. Looked up from germline, CDR1 is SGHKS and CDR2 is YYEKEE (reference sequence). This CDR3 has 14 amino acids. V was shortened by 2 bases and J by 4 bases, with 12 bases between the two germline ends.

The genes are TRBV7-2 and TRBJ1-2; 7 nucleotides line up with TRBD1. The CDR3 has 13 amino acids. Unmatched junction bases numbered 5, after V lost 3 bases and J lost 7 bases. Germline V gives CDR1 SGHTA, CDR2 FQGNSA. The CDR3 DNA reads TGTGCCAGCAGCTTGGGGACAGAGGGTGGCTACACCTTC. As protein: CASSLGTEGGYTF.

The rearrangement links TRBV6-5 to TRBJ2-1; 9 nucleotides align to TRBD2. CDR1 and CDR2 from the germline V gene are MNHEY and SVGAGI. The CDR3 is 15 amino acids. Germline trimming cut 4 bases from V and 4 bases from J; bases unmatched to any gene: 5. The CDR3 loop is CASSSVAGDYNEQFF. The DNA for the CDR3 is TGTGCCAGCAGTTCCGTAGCGGGAGATTACAATGAGCAGTTCTTC.